The clone carrying this T cell receptor (beta chain) was found many times. Its antigen is still unknown. Constant-region reverse primers amplified full-length variable regions, followed by semi-nested Nested Universal Primer A PCR. TCRdb recomputed calls from the 5' RACE reads with MiXCR, one row per CDR3 protein. The sample yields tens of thousands of distinct CDR3 sequences, approximately 25% seen once. Study-wide points: Tumor memory CD4+ T cell TCR gene usage clustered with blood and lymph node memory CD4+ cells and lymph node naive CD4+ cells.

Deletions cut 3 bases from V and 4 bases from J, with 19 bases between. Per the germline V gene, CDR1 is MNHEY and CDR2 is SVGEGT. The CDR3 has 16 amino acids. The sample comprised naive CD4+ T cells sorted from a lymph node. Subset meaning: naive CD4+ T cells, CD4+CD45RA+CD25-. The gene calls are TRBV6-2 or TRBV6-3 and TRBJ2-7; D gene ambiguous. The receptor comes from a female donor with breast cancer. The CDR3 nucleotides are TGTGCCAGCAGTTATACCCACTCTGGGCAGAGATACGAGCAGTACTTC. Protein product: CASSYTHSGQRYEQYF.